This note documents a single T cell receptor beta chain sequence. Its cognate antigen is unknown. V shed 5 bases, J shed 4 bases, and the junction held 7 bases outside the gene matches. Per the germline V gene, CDR1 is SGHAT and CDR2 is FQDESV (reference sequence). This CDR3 is built from 16 residues. These data originate in a study of CD8+CD57+ T cells in acquired aplastic anemia. TCR beta VDJ and CDR3 were profiled, and genomic DNA was the template. TCRdb passed the reads through MiXCR, listing each CDR3 protein once. The repertoire holds 80,000 to 100,000 distinct CDR3 sequences, with less than 75% as singletons. Findings of the study overall: Between patients and controls, about 31 CD8+ CDR3 sequences were found in common.

Sequenced patients had shown CD8+CD57+ cell expansion by flow cytometry. The TCR was taken from a human donor with aplastic anemia. The chain employs TRBV11-1 and TRBJ1-6; 8 positions match TRBD1. Sequences were obtained from sorted CD4+, CD8+, or CD8+CD57+ T cells (not recorded which) from PBMCs. Written as DNA, the CDR3 is TGTGCCAGCAGCGTCACGACAGGGGTTTATAATTCACCCCTCCACTTT. It is translated as CASSVTTGVYNSPLHF. The variable domain in full, completed from reference TRBV11-1 and TRBJ1-6, reads EAEVAQSPRYKITEKSQAVAFWCDPISGHATLYWYRQILGQGPELLVQFQDESVVDDSQLPKDRFSAERLKGVDSTLKIQPAELGDSAMYLCASSVTTGVYNSPLHFGNGTRLTVT.